The 32 T cell receptor beta chains presented below share a single source sample, sequenced in a study of blood T cell repertoires in COVID-19. The data were produced by immunoSEQ multiplex PCR, yet TCRdb's version contains in-frame clones alone and is incomplete. In the table there are more than 100,000 clones, roughly 87% of which are singletons. Source material: peripheral blood. Receptors were obtained from a human donor in a cohort sampled during active COVID-19.

The chain combines TRBV19 with TRBJ1-6; TRBD1 might be the D (6 bases). Germline CDR1 is LNHDA and CDR2 is SQIVND (reference sequence). Trimming cost V 6 bases and J 3 bases, with 12 bases left between them. The CDR3 is made up of 15 amino acids. CDR3 residues: CASRSQGLYNSPLHF. The CDR3 region has the DNA TGTGCCAGTAGGTCCCAGGGGCTCTATAATTCACCCCTCCACTTT.

J is TRBJ2-3 and V is TRBV5-1; 8 bases align to TRBD2. CDR1 and CDR2 from the germline V gene are SGHRS and YFSETQ. The V segment lost 4 bases and the J segment 6 bases; nucleotides outside the gene matches: 22. This CDR3 spans 19 amino acids. The CDR3 nucleotides are TGCGCCAGCAGCCCAAACCCCCCTTTACTAGCGGCAGGAGGGGATACGCAGTATTTT. Protein sequence: CASSPNPPLLAAGGDTQYF.

The V call is TRBV27, the J call TRBJ2-1, with a weak D call TRBD1 (6 bases). Germline V CDR1 and CDR2: MNHEY, SMNVEV (reference sequence). The ends were cut back, 5 bases at V and 4 bases at J, with 18 bases in the middle. The CDR3 runs to 16 residues. CDR3 sequence: CASSPFDRTQYNEQFF. CDR3 bases: TGTGCCAGCAGTCCATTCGACAGGACCCAATACAATGAGCAGTTCTTC.

J is TRBJ2-7 and V is TRBV27; 7 bases are shared with TRBD1. V lost 5 bases, J lost 2 bases, and 0 bases stayed unmatched. The CDR3 covers 12 residues. The germline CDR1 and CDR2 sequences are MNHEY and SMNVEV (reference sequence). The CDR3 sequence: CASSGQAYEQYF. DNA of the CDR3: TGTGCCAGCAGTGGACAGGCCTACGAGCAGTACTTC.

A single count supports this clone. The chain couples TRBV5-4 to TRBJ1-3; D may be TRBD1 (6 bases). V lost 9 bases and J 4 bases, leaving 20 bases between the germline ends. The CDR3 is made up of 15 amino acids. The germline gives CDR1 SGHNT, CDR2 YYREEE (reference sequence). The CDR3 region has the DNA TGTGCCACCTCACAACAAGACAGGCTGGGAAACACCATATATTTT. This codes for CATSQQDRLGNTIYF.

This clone appeared a single time. V usage is TRBV11-1 and J usage is TRBJ2-1, with 15 bases fitting TRBD2. The CDR3 consists of 19 residues. Germline CDR1 is SGHAT and CDR2 is FQDESV (reference sequence). J lost 2 bases, V lost 0 bases, and 5 bases had no gene match. The CDR3 loop is CASSLAGTSGRPTYNEQFF. CDR3 nucleotides: TGTGCCAGCAGCTTAGCGGGGACTAGCGGGAGGCCTACCTACAATGAGCAGTTCTTC.

CDR3 coding DNA: TGTGCCAGCAGCAACAGGGTTTCAGATACGCAGTATTTT. This encodes CASSNRVSDTQYF. This rearrangement joins TRBV11-3 to TRBJ2-3; possibly TRBD1 for D (6 bases). Germline V gene data show CDR1 as SGHNT and CDR2 as YENEEA. This CDR3 has 13 amino acids. V lost 5 bases to trimming and J lost 4 bases, with 10 bases between them.

This chain uses TRBV18 with TRBJ2-3, with 7 positions matching TRBD1. Germline trimming cut 6 bases from V and 2 bases from J; bases unmatched to any gene: 5. This CDR3 contains 14 residues. The germline gives CDR1 KGHSH, CDR2 LQKENI. CDR3 bases: TGTGCCAGCTCGTCGACAGGGAACACAGATACGCAGTATTTT. Translated: CASSSTGNTDTQYF.

CDR3 loop: CASSETYTGELFF. Written as DNA, the CDR3 is TGCGCCAGCAGTGAAACATACACCGGGGAGCTGTTTTTT. The chain joins TRBV10-1 to TRBJ2-2; no clear D gene. This CDR3 has 13 residues. Germline V gives CDR1 WNHNN, CDR2 SYGVQD (reference sequence). With 3 bases removed from V and 3 bases from J, the gap between germline ends came to 5 bases.

This chain uses TRBV27 with TRBJ2-2, with D possibly being TRBD1 (6 bases). Germline CDR1 and CDR2: MNHEY and SMNVEV (reference sequence). Trimming pared 5 bases from V and 2 bases from J, leaving 9 bases between. CDR3 length: 14 residues. The CDR3 sequence is CASSHRVNTGELFF. DNA of the CDR3: TGTGCCAGCAGTCACAGGGTAAACACCGGGGAGCTGTTTTTT.

The chain joins TRBV4-1 to TRBJ1-1; D may be TRBD1 (5 bases). Germline V CDR1 and CDR2: MGHRA, YSYEKL. V was pared by 1 base and J by 8 bases, with 11 bases between. This CDR3 has 13 residues. CDR3 sequence (DNA): TGCGCCAGCAGCCAAGGGGCAGGGTTAGAAGCTTTCTTT. This gives the protein CASSQGAGLEAFF.

The rearrangement joins TRBV4-1 to TRBJ1-5; D gene ambiguous. This CDR3 has 18 amino acids. The germline CDR1 and CDR2 sequences are MGHRA and YSYEKL. The V end was cut by 0 bases, the J end by 2 bases, with 17 bases between. The CDR3 nucleotides are TGCGCCAGCAGCCAAGATGTCAGATTTGTTCCACGCAATCAGCCCCAGCATTTT. The encoded protein is CASSQDVRFVPRNQPQHF.

The chain links TRBV5-1 to TRBJ2-1, with 12 positions matching TRBD1. The CDR3 extends over 14 amino acids. V was clipped by 3 bases and J by 8 bases; unmatched bases: 3. Germline V gene lookup returns CDR1 SGHRS and CDR2 YFSETQ. CDR3 nucleotides: TGCGCCAGCAGCTCCGGGACAGGGGGCTATGAGCAGTTCTTC. This gives the protein CASSSGTGGYEQFF.

The rearrangement joins TRBV5-6 to TRBJ1-1, with D unclear. The V gene's germline CDR1 is SGHDT and CDR2 YYEEEE. The V end was cut by 2 bases, the J end by 6 bases, with 14 bases between. The CDR3 totals 14 residues. CDR3 sequence reads: CASSFGAGSPEAFF. The CDR3 DNA reads TGTGCCAGCAGCTTCGGCGCGGGCAGCCCTGAAGCTTTCTTT. Variable domain in full (rest from reference TRBV5-6 and TRBJ1-1): DAGVTQSPTHLIKTRGQQVTLRCSPKSGHDTVSWYQQALGQGPQFIFQYYEEEERQRGNFPDRFSGHQFPNYSSELNVNALLLGDSALYLCASSFGAGSPEAFFGQGTRLTVV.

The chain has TRBV6-5 and TRBJ1-2; unclear D gene. CDR1 and CDR2 from the germline V gene are MNHEY and SVGAGI. The germline V and J ends were trimmed by 8 bases and 1 base, with 5 bases remaining between them. The CDR3 extends over 11 amino acids. The CDR3 loop is CASQVNYGYTF. Written as DNA, the CDR3 is TGTGCCAGCCAGGTTAACTATGGCTACACCTTC.

V and J are TRBV7-3 and TRBJ2-2, with unresolved D. The CDR3 loop spans 14 amino acids. CDR1 and CDR2 from the germline V gene are SGHTA and FQGTGA. Between the trimmed V and J ends, which lost 2 bases and 3 bases, there was a span of 7 bases. CDR3 sequence: CASSLQAHTGELFF. CDR3 nucleotides: TGTGCCAGCAGCTTACAGGCTCACACCGGGGAGCTGTTTTTT.

The rearrangement links TRBV9 to TRBJ2-1; D is undetermined. Germline CDR1 SGDLS, CDR2 YYNGEE. The CDR3 loop spans 16 amino acids. V shed 0 bases and J shed 6 bases, with 16 bases lying between them. The CDR3 sequence is CASSVDPGRPGNEQFF. The CDR3 DNA sequence: TGTGCCAGCAGCGTAGACCCAGGCCGGCCTGGCAATGAGCAGTTCTTC.

The chain combines TRBV28 with TRBJ2-1, with TRBD2 matching 9 bases. After removal of 5 bases from V and 9 bases from J, the junction contained 14 bases not matched to a gene. CDR3 length equals 16 residues. Germline V gene data show CDR1 as MDHEN and CDR2 as SYDVKM. CDR3 sequence reads: CASSALVAGVYSEQFF. The DNA for the CDR3 is TGTGCCAGCAGTGCCCTTGTAGCGGGAGTTTATAGTGAGCAGTTCTTC.

The chain carries TRBV19 and TRBJ2-3; D not certain. The germline V gene has CDR1 LNHDA and CDR2 SQIVND (reference sequence). Trimming left V 5 bases short and J 4 bases short, with 19 bases between. The CDR3 contains 16 residues. The CDR3 loop reads CASSPLDTRSADTQYF. The CDR3 DNA follows: TGTGCCAGTAGTCCCCTCGACACCCGATCGGCAGATACGCAGTATTTT.

V usage is TRBV6-6 and J usage is TRBJ1-2, with TRBD1 as a possible D gene (5 bases). The CDR3 is made up of 16 amino acids. The V gene's germline CDR1 is MNHNY and CDR2 SVGAGI (reference sequence). Trimming pared 4 bases from V and 0 bases from J, leaving 15 bases between. CDR3 sequence (DNA): TGTGCCAGCAGTTGGGGCGGCTTACAAGCTAACTATGGCTACACCTTC. This codes for CASSWGGLQANYGYTF.

The V gene is TRBV6-6, the J gene TRBJ1-4, with TRBD1 as a possible D gene (5 bases). The germline gives CDR1 MNHNY, CDR2 SVGAGI (reference sequence). CDR3 length: 17 amino acids. V dropped 5 bases and J dropped 0 bases, with 16 bases sitting between them. The CDR3 sequence is CASSPVGGFATNEKLFF. DNA of the CDR3: TGTGCCAGCAGTCCCGTGGGGGGTTTTGCAACTAATGAAAAACTGTTTTTT.

This chain uses TRBV6-5 with TRBJ2-1; D might be TRBD1 (6 bases). This CDR3 contains 13 residues. The germline V and J ends were trimmed by 0 bases and 6 bases, with 6 bases remaining between them. Per the germline V gene, CDR1 is MNHEY and CDR2 is SVGAGI. The CDR3 nucleotides are TGTGCCAGCAGTTACTCGGGGGCCAATGAGCAGTTCTTC. As protein: CASSYSGANEQFF.

The V gene is TRBV5-1, the J gene TRBJ2-1; the D gene is possibly TRBD2 (6 bases). The CDR3 sequence is 15 residues long. The germline CDR1 and CDR2 sequences are SGHRS and YFSETQ. Trimming took off 0 bases at V and 10 bases at J, with 17 bases between the two ends. CDR3 nucleotides: TGCGCCAGCAGCTTGGAGGGAGAAACGGCGGGGGAGCAGTTCTTC. It specifies CASSLEGETAGEQFF.

This sequence joins TRBV24-1 and TRBJ2-2; no reliable D call. Germline lookup yields CDR1 KGHDR and CDR2 SFDVKD. V lost 0 bases to trimming and J lost 0 bases, with 7 bases between them. The CDR3 is 16 amino acids. The CDR3 region has the DNA TGTGCCACCAGTGATTTGTCTCCTACGAACACCGGGGAGCTGTTTTTT. Translating it yields CATSDLSPTNTGELFF.

The chain combines TRBV4-1 with TRBJ1-3; D unclear. Germline CDR1 reads MGHRA; CDR2 reads YSYEKL. Trimming shortened V by 6 bases and J by 3 bases, and 21 bases separated the two germline ends. The CDR3 spans 17 residues. The CDR3 region is CASSRLSELGFGNTIYF. The CDR3 region has the DNA TGCGCCAGCAGTCGATTGTCCGAATTGGGCTTTGGAAACACCATATATTTT.

This clone was seen a single time. The V call is TRBV9, the J call TRBJ1-1, with TRBD1 matching 11 bases. V lost 3 bases and J lost 4; bases outside the gene matches: 5. Per the germline V gene, CDR1 is SGDLS and CDR2 is YYNGEE. The length of the CDR3 is 15 residues. CDR3 in DNA: TGTGCCAGCAGCGCAACCGGGACAGGGGGCACTGAAGCTTTCTTT. As protein: CASSATGTGGTEAFF.

This clone came up once. V and J are TRBV4-1 and TRBJ2-2; 8 bases align to TRBD1. This CDR3 region has 14 residues. V lost 3 bases, J lost 7 bases, and 4 bases stayed unmatched. Per the germline V gene, CDR1 is MGHRA and CDR2 is YSYEKL. CDR3 sequence (DNA): TGCGCCAGCAGCCAGGGAGACAGGGGCGGGGAGCTGTTTTTT. Encoded protein: CASSQGDRGGELFF.

This rearrangement joins TRBV27 to TRBJ2-7; 10 bases map to TRBD2. The CDR3 runs 14 residues. The ends lost 3 bases at V and 9 bases at J; junction bases unmatched: 8. The germline V gene encodes CDR1 MNHEY and CDR2 SMNVEV (reference sequence). This CDR3 reads CASSFIAGGSGQYF. The DNA of the CDR3 is TGTGCCAGCAGTTTTATAGCGGGGGGATCGGGGCAGTACTTC.

J is TRBJ2-7 and V is TRBV28; D is unresolved. CDR1 and CDR2 from the germline V gene are MDHEN and SYDVKM. The ends were cut back, 4 bases at V and 3 bases at J, with 7 bases in the middle. The CDR3 has 12 residues. The CDR3 loop reads CASSSPNYEQYF. CDR3 sequence (DNA): TGTGCCAGCAGTTCCCCCAACTACGAGCAGTACTTC.

V and J are TRBV5-5 and TRBJ2-3; D unclear. Germline V gene lookup returns CDR1 SGHKS and CDR2 YYEKEE (reference sequence). The CDR3 length is 15 residues. The V end was cut by 4 bases, the J end by 0 bases, with 12 bases between. The CDR3 bases are TGTGCCAGCAGCGAAAGGATGACTAGCACAGATACGCAGTATTTT. Translation: CASSERMTSTDTQYF.

This clone was counted once. The chain employs TRBV11-3 and TRBJ2-2; D gene ambiguous. Germline assignment: CDR1 SGHNT and CDR2 YENEEA. CDR3 size: 15 residues. V lost 5 bases and J 0 bases, leaving 10 bases between the germline ends. DNA of the CDR3: TGTGCCAGCAGCCCTCGGCTAGCGAACACCGGGGAGCTGTTTTTT. This gives the protein CASSPRLANTGELFF.

This clone came up once. The chain links TRBV11-2 to TRBJ2-3, with 7 bases fitting TRBD2. The CDR3 is made up of 17 amino acids. Germline lookup yields CDR1 SGHAT and CDR2 FQNNGV. J was trimmed by 9 bases and V by 2 bases; bases with no gene match: 17. Here the CDR3 DNA reads TGTGCCAGCAGCTTAACCCCCTTGCGGGACGGGGGAGGGACGCAGTATTTT. Protein product: CASSLTPLRDGGGTQYF.